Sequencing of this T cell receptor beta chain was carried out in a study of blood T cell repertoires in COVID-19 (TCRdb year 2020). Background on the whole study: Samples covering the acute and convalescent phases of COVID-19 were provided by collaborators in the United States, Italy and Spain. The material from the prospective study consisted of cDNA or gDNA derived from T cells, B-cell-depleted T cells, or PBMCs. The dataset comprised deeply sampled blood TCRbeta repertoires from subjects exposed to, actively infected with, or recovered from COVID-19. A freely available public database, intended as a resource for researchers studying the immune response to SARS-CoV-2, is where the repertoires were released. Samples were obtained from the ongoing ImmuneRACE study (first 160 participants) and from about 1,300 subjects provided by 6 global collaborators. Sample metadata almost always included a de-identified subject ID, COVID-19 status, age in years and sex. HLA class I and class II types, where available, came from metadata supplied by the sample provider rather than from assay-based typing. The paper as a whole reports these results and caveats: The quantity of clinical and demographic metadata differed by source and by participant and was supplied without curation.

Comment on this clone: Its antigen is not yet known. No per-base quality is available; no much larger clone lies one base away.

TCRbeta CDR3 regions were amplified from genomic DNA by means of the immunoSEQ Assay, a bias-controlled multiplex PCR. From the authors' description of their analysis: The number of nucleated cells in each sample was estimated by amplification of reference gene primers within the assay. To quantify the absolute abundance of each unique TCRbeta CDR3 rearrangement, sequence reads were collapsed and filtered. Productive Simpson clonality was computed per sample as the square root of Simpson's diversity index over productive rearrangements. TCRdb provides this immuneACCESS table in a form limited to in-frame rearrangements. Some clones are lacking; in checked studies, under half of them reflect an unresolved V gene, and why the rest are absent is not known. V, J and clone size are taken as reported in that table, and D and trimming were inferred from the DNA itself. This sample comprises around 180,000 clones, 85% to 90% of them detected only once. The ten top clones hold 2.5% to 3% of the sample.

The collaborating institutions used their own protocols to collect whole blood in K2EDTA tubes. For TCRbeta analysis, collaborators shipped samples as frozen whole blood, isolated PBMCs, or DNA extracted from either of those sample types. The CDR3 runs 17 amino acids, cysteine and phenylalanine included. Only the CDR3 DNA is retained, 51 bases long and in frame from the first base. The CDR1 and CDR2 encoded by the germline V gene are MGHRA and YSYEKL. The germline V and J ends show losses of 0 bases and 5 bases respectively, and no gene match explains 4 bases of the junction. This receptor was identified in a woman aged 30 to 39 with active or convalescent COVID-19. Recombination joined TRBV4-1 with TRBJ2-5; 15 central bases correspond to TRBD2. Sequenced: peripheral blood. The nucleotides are TGCGCCAGCAGCCAAGAAGGACTAGCGGGGGGGGTTGAGACCCAGTACTTC. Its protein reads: CASSQEGLAGGVETQYF.